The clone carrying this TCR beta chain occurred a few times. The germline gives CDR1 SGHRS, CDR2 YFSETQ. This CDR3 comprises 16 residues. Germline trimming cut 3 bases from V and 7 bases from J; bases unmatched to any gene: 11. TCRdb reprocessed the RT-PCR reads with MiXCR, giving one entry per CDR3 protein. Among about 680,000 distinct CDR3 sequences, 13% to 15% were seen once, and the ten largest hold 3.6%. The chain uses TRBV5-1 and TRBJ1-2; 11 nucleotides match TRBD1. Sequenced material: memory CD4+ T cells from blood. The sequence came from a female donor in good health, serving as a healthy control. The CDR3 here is CASSWDPGQGARGYTF. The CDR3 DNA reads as TGCGCCAGCAGCTGGGACCCTGGACAGGGGGCGCGTGGCTACACCTTC.